The 24 T cell receptor beta chains below all came from one sample that was sequenced in a study of blood T cell repertoires in COVID-19. Method: immunoSEQ multiplex PCR; TCRdb's copy keeps in-frame clones and lacks some. The sample shows around 340,000 clones, about nine tenths of them seen only once. Sample: PBMCs or T cells enriched from blood (not recorded which). Receptors were obtained from a woman between 25 and 40 years old who had been exposed to COVID-19.

This chain connects TRBV5-1 to TRBJ1-3; 7 nucleotides line up with TRBD1. The V gene's germline CDR1 is SGHRS and CDR2 YFSETQ. J was trimmed by 0 bases and V by 1 base; bases with no gene match: 4. The CDR3 has 16 amino acids. In DNA, the CDR3 is TGCGCCAGCAGCTTGTCCGGGACAGTCTCTGGAAACACCATATATTTT. Amino acids: CASSLSGTVSGNTIYF.

This chain links TRBV27 with TRBJ2-1, with TRBD1 matching 12 bases. The V segment lost 7 bases and the J segment 10 bases; nucleotides outside the gene matches: 14. The length of the CDR3 is 16 residues. Germline V gene lookup returns CDR1 MNHEY and CDR2 SMNVEV (reference sequence). CDR3 DNA sequence: TGTGCCAGCAAACGAAAGGGACAGGGGGCGCCTAACGAGCAGTTCTTC. It is translated as CASKRKGQGAPNEQFF.

The chain recombines TRBV15 with TRBJ1-2, with D possibly being TRBD1 (6 bases). V lost 0 bases and J 3 bases, leaving 14 bases between the germline ends. The CDR3 has 16 amino acids. The germline CDR1 and CDR2 sequences are LNHNV and YYDKDF (reference sequence). The CDR3 region is CATSREWGGGDYGYTF. The DNA for the CDR3 is TGTGCCACCAGCAGAGAATGGGGGGGCGGCGACTATGGCTACACCTTC.

CDR3 protein: CASRLDSSSGNTIYF. CDR3 sequence (DNA): TGCGCCAGCAGACTGGACTCAAGCTCTGGAAACACCATATATTTT. The rearrangement joins TRBV4-1 to TRBJ1-3; D call uncertain. The ends were cut back, 6 bases at V and 0 bases at J, with 12 bases in the middle. CDR3 length: 15 residues. Germline V gene sequence: CDR1 MGHRA, CDR2 YSYEKL.

V and J are TRBV18 and TRBJ1-1, with 12 bases identical to TRBD1. V lost 2 bases and J lost 7; bases outside the gene matches: 2. The length of the CDR3 is 14 residues. Germline V gene data show CDR1 as KGHSH and CDR2 as LQKENI. The CDR3 nucleotides read TGTGCCAGCTCACCAGGGACAGGGGGCCGTGAAGCTTTCTTT. It is translated as CASSPGTGGREAFF. Together with reference TRBV18 and TRBJ1-1, the CDR3 gives the full variable domain: NAGVMQNPRHLVRRRGQEARLRCSPMKGHSHVYWYRQLPEEGLKFMVYLQKENIIDESGMPKERFSAEFPKEGPSILRIQQVVRGDSAAYFCASSPGTGGREAFFGQGTRLTVV.

The rearrangement joins TRBV7-2 to TRBJ2-7, with TRBD2 as a possible D gene (5 bases). The V end was cut by 6 bases, the J end by 4 bases, with 22 bases between. Germline V gene lookup returns CDR1 SGHTA and CDR2 FQGNSA. The length of the CDR3 is 16 residues. The DNA of the CDR3 is TGTGCCAGCAGTTACCCCGGGAATCAACCCCTTTACGAGCAGTACTTC. It specifies CASSYPGNQPLYEQYF.

This rearrangement joins TRBV19 to TRBJ1-5; D is perhaps TRBD1 (5 bases). Trimming pared 0 bases from V and 6 bases from J, leaving 15 bases between. Per the germline V gene, CDR1 is LNHDA and CDR2 is SQIVND (reference sequence). CDR3 size: 16 residues. CDR3 region: CASSIESGRPFQPQHF. In DNA form, the CDR3 reads TGTGCCAGTAGTATAGAGTCAGGGAGGCCCTTTCAGCCCCAGCATTTT.

This rearrangement joins TRBV6-5 to TRBJ1-1; D not certain. Germline CDR1 reads MNHEY; CDR2 reads SVGAGI. The CDR3 is 13 amino acids. V was pared by 7 bases and J by 4 bases, with 13 bases between. This CDR3 is CASIRGLGTEAFF. The CDR3 coding sequence is TGTGCCAGCATCCGAGGCCTCGGCACTGAAGCTTTCTTT.

The V and J genes are TRBV10-3 and TRBJ2-7, with 12 positions matching TRBD2. CDR1 and CDR2 from the germline V gene are ENHRY and SYGVKD. The CDR3 length is 15 residues. V trimming: 5 bases; J trimming: 7 bases; junction bases outside the gene matches: 9. CDR3 sequence: CAISKLAGGPEEQYF. The CDR3 DNA reads TGTGCCATCAGTAAGCTAGCGGGAGGGCCCGAAGAGCAGTACTTC.

The V call is TRBV19, the J call TRBJ2-7; no clear D. CDR1 is LNHDA and CDR2 is SQIVND in the germline V gene (reference sequence). Trimming left V 3 bases short and J 1 base short, with 10 bases between. CDR3 size: 14 residues. The CDR3 nucleotides read TGTGCCAGTAGTATTTCGGTCAGGTCCTACGAGCAGTACTTC. Encoded protein: CASSISVRSYEQYF. The full variable domain, in which reference TRBV19 and TRBJ2-7 provide the parts outside the CDR3, is DGGITQSPKYLFRKEGQNVTLSCEQNLNHDAMYWYRQDPGQGLRLIYYSQIVNDFQKGDIAEGYSVSREKKESFPLTVTSAQKNPTAFYLCASSISVRSYEQYFGPGTRLTVT.

The genes are TRBV2 and TRBJ1-6, with D perhaps TRBD1 (6 bases). Trimming stripped 1 base from V and 1 base from J, with 11 bases between. Germline V gives CDR1 SNHLY, CDR2 FYNNEI. The CDR3 loop spans 17 amino acids. In DNA form, the CDR3 reads TGTGCCAGCAGTGAAGACGGCAGGGGTTCCTATAATTCACCCCTCCACTTT. It codes for CASSEDGRGSYNSPLHF.

The chain couples TRBV7-9 to TRBJ1-4; TRBD1 aligns across 7 bases. V shed 3 bases and J 4 bases; nucleotides not matched to a gene: 14. Germline assignment: CDR1 SEHNR and CDR2 FQNEAQ (reference sequence). The CDR3 is 18 amino acids. CDR3 bases: TGTGCCAGCAGCTTCGACGGGCTGGAACAGGGGAATAATGAAAAACTGTTTTTT. Translating gives CASSFDGLEQGNNEKLFF. The full variable domain, rest sourced from reference TRBV7-9 and TRBJ1-4, is DTGVSQNPRHKITKRGQNVTFRCDPISEHNRLYWYRQTLGQGPEFLTYFQNEAQLEKSRLLSDRFSAERPKGSFSTLEIQRTEQGDSAMYLCASSFDGLEQGNNEKLFFGSGTQLSVL.

This chain uses TRBV15 with TRBJ2-3; D not certain. The CDR3 is made up of 14 amino acids. CDR1 and CDR2 from the germline V gene are LNHNV and YYDKDF (reference sequence). Trimming took 1 base from V and 3 from J, leaving 8 bases between them. This CDR3 is CATSRGVQTDTQYF. DNA for the CDR3: TGTGCCACCAGCAGAGGAGTCCAAACAGATACGCAGTATTTT.

V usage is TRBV7-9 and J usage is TRBJ2-7; the match to TRBD1 covers 10 bases. This CDR3 is 14 amino acids long. The trim removed 5 bases at V and 5 bases at J, leaving 6 bases unmatched. Germline CDR1 is SEHNR and CDR2 is FQNEAQ (reference sequence). In DNA, the CDR3 is TGTGCCAGCAGCCCGGGACAGGGGCGACACGAGCAGTACTTC. Translated: CASSPGQGRHEQYF.

This chain uses TRBV10-3 with TRBJ1-4, with TRBD1 matching over 9 bases. CDR1 and CDR2 (germline): ENHRY, SYGVKD. V lost 6 bases and J lost 7; bases outside the gene matches: 6. The CDR3 consists of 14 residues. CDR3 in amino acids: CAISEGQGLEKLFF. CDR3 coding DNA: TGTGCCATCAGCGAGGGACAGGGTCTTGAAAAACTGTTTTTT.

The chain is built from TRBV5-1 and TRBJ2-5; the D gene is possibly TRBD1 (5 bases). The V gene lost 2 bases and the J gene lost 1 base, with 15 bases spanning the gap. From germline, CDR1 is SGHRS and CDR2 YFSETQ. CDR3 length: 16 residues. The CDR3 nucleotides read TGCGCCAGCAGCTTCGTGGCAGGGCAAATCCAAGAGACCCAGTACTTC. It yields the protein CASSFVAGQIQETQYF.

The V call is TRBV27, the J call TRBJ1-2, with no clear D. Germline values: CDR1 MNHEY, CDR2 SMNVEV (reference sequence). Trimming shortened V by 8 bases and J by 3 bases, and 10 bases separated the two germline ends. This CDR3 has 12 amino acids. The CDR3 nucleotides read TGTGCCAGCGGCCCCCGGGACTATGGCTACACCTTC. Translated, it gives CASGPRDYGYTF.

V and J are TRBV19 and TRBJ1-2; D ambiguous. V was clipped by 4 bases and J by 0 bases, with 12 bases between them. Germline V gene data show CDR1 as LNHDA and CDR2 as SQIVND (reference sequence). This CDR3 is 15 amino acids long. The CDR3 sequence is CASSTVGEANYGYTF. The CDR3 DNA sequence: TGTGCCAGTAGTACTGTTGGAGAAGCTAACTATGGCTACACCTTC.

This clone showed up just a few times. The CDR3 sequence: CASGLQGEQYF. The DNA for the CDR3 is TGTGCTAGTGGTCTCCAGGGCGAGCAGTACTTC. V gene TRBV12-5 combines with J gene TRBJ2-7; D may be TRBD1 (5 bases). This CDR3 comprises 11 residues. Germline CDR1 reads LGHNT; CDR2 reads FRNRAP. V lost 5 bases and J lost 6, with 8 bases in between.

The chain combines TRBV4-2 with TRBJ2-5; 12 positions agree with TRBD1. CDR3 length: 16 amino acids. Germline V gene data show CDR1 as LGHNA and CDR2 as YNFKEQ. After removal of 0 bases from V and 5 bases from J, the junction contained 4 bases not matched to a gene. CDR3: CASSQDWGQGAETQYF. The CDR3 coding sequence is TGTGCCAGCAGCCAAGATTGGGGACAGGGGGCTGAGACCCAGTACTTC.

This chain joins TRBV11-3 and TRBJ1-2, with no clear D. V gave up 5 bases and J gave up 6 bases, with 19 bases separating them. The V gene's germline CDR1 is SGHNT and CDR2 YENEEA. The CDR3 length is 15 residues. The CDR3 protein is CASSPHGRREDGYTF. The CDR3 region has the DNA TGTGCCAGCAGCCCCCATGGGCGACGAGAAGATGGCTACACCTTC.

The J gene is TRBJ2-7, the V gene TRBV10-3; 10 positions agree with TRBD1. The CDR3 is 14 residues long. V trimming: 9 bases; J trimming: 5 bases; junction bases outside the gene matches: 10. Germline assignment: CDR1 ENHRY and CDR2 SYGVKD. CDR3 DNA: TGTGCCATGGGACCGGGACAGGGGATCGACGAGCAGTACTTC. It codes for CAMGPGQGIDEQYF.

The CDR3 coding sequence is TGTGCCAGCAGCAGTTCGCGGGGGGAGTTGGCCCAGTACTTC. Residues: CASSSSRGELAQYF. The V call is TRBV11-2, the J call TRBJ2-5; 8 bases are shared with TRBD2. Germline assignment: CDR1 SGHAT and CDR2 FQNNGV. The CDR3 spans 14 residues. Losses at the gene ends were 5 bases for V and 9 bases for J; bases not matched to a gene: 11.

Here the CDR3 reads CASRAGGGTGELFF. The CDR3 DNA reads as TGTGCCAGCAGGGCGGGGGGTGGAACCGGGGAGCTGTTTTTT. This chain joins TRBV28 and TRBJ2-2, with 8 bases fitting TRBD2. This CDR3 contains 14 residues. Trimming removed 6 bases from V and 5 bases from J; junction bases left unmatched: 5. Germline-derived CDR1 and CDR2 are MDHEN and SYDVKM. The full variable domain, in which reference TRBV28 and TRBJ2-2 provide the parts outside the CDR3, is DVKVTQSSRYLVKRTGEKVFLECVQDMDHENMFWYRQDPGLGLRLIYFSYDVKMKEKGDIPEGYSVSREKKERFSLILESASTNQTSMYLCASRAGGGTGELFFGEGSRLTVL.